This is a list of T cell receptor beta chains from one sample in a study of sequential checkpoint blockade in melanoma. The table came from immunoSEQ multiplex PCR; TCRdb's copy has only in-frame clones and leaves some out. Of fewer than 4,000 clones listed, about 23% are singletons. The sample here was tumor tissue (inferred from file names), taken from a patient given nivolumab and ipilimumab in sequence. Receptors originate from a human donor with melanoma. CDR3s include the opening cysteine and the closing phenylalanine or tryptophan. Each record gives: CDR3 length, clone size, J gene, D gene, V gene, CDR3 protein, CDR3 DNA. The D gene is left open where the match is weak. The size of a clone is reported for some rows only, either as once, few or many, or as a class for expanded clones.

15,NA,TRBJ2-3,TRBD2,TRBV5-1,CASSFPLAGADTQYF,TGCGCCAGCAGCTTCCCTCTAGCGGGAGCAGATACGCAGTATTTT
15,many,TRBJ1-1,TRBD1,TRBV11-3,CASSPVDRRNTEAFF,TGTGCCAGCAGCCCCGTGGACAGGAGGAACACTGAAGCTTTCTTT
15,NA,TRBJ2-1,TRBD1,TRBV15,CATSVRQGVNNEQFF,TGTGCCACCAGCGTAAGACAGGGGGTAAACAATGAGCAGTTCTTC
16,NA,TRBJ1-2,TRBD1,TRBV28,CASRSGTGGLNYGYTF,TGTGCCAGCAGGTCCGGGACAGGGGGCTTGAACTATGGCTACACCTTC
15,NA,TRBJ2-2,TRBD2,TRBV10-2,CASSESSGMTGELFF,TGCGCCAGCAGTGAGTCTAGCGGGATGACCGGGGAGCTGTTTTTT
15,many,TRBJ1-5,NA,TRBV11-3,CASSLGAGSNQPQHF,TGTGCCAGCAGCTTGGGGGCAGGTAGCAATCAGCCCCAGCATTTT
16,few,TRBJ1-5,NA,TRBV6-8,CASKPRNSRSNQPQHF,TGTGCCAGCAAACCTCGGAATAGTAGGAGCAATCAGCCCCAGCATTTT
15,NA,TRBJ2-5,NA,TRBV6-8,CASSYSGSGQETQYF,TGTGCCAGCAGTTACTCGGGTAGCGGCCAAGAGACCCAGTACTTC
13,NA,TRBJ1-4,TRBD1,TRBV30,CAWSRQGDEKLFF,TGTGCCTGGTCTAGACAGGGGGATGAAAAACTGTTTTTT
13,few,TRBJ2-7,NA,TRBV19,CASSIPGSYEQYF,TGTGCCAGTAGTATCCCTGGCTCCTACGAGCAGTACTTC
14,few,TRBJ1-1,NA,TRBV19,CASSISGVRTEAFF,TGTGCCAGTAGTATTTCAGGGGTACGGACTGAAGCTTTCTTT
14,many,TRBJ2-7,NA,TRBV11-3,CASRPLQGSYEQYF,TGTGCCAGCAGGCCTCTACAGGGCTCCTACGAGCAGTACTTC
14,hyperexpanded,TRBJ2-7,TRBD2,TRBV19,CASSIVLADYEQYF,TGTGCCAGTAGTATAGTTCTAGCGGACTACGAGCAGTACTTC
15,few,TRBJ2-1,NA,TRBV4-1,CASSQVGTGYNEQFF,TGCGCCAGCAGCCAAGTCGGGACGGGTTACAATGAGCAGTTCTTC
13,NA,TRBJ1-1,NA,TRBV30,CAWSVLGGTEAFF,TGTGCCTGGAGTGTTCTAGGGGGGACTGAAGCTTTCTTT
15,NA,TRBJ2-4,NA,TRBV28,CASSLAGGVKNIQYF,TGTGCCAGCAGTTTGGCAGGGGGGGTCAAAAACATTCAGTACTTC
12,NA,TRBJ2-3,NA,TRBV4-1,CASSQAMATQYF,TGCGCCAGCAGCCAAGCGATGGCTACGCAGTATTTT
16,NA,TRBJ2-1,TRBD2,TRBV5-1,CASSWDETSVGNEQFF,TGCGCCAGCAGCTGGGACGAGACTAGCGTAGGGAATGAGCAGTTCTTC
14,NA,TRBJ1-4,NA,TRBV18,CASSPPDSVEKLFF,TGTGCCAGCTCACCTCCGGACAGCGTCGAAAAACTGTTTTTT
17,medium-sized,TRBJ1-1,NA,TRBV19,CASNSRQATLLNTEAFF,TGTGCCAGTAACTCCCGGCAGGCCACACTCCTGAACACTGAAGCTTTCTTT
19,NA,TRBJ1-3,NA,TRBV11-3,CASSLSLIGRGVLGNTIYF,TGTGCCAGCAGCTTAAGTCTAATAGGCAGGGGAGTTCTGGGGAACACCATATATTTT
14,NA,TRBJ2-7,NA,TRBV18,CASSPGTKSYEQYF,TGTGCCAGCTCACCCGGGACAAAGTCCTACGAGCAGTACTTC
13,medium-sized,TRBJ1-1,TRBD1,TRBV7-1,CAFYRGTNTEAFF,TGTGCCTTTTACAGGGGGACGAACACTGAAGCTTTCTTT
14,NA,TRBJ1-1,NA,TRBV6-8,CASSLQGANTEAFF,TGTGCCAGCAGTCTACAGGGTGCGAACACTGAAGCTTTCTTT
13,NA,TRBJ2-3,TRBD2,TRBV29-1,CSVTSGPTDTQYF,TGCAGCGTAACTAGCGGTCCCACAGATACGCAGTATTTT